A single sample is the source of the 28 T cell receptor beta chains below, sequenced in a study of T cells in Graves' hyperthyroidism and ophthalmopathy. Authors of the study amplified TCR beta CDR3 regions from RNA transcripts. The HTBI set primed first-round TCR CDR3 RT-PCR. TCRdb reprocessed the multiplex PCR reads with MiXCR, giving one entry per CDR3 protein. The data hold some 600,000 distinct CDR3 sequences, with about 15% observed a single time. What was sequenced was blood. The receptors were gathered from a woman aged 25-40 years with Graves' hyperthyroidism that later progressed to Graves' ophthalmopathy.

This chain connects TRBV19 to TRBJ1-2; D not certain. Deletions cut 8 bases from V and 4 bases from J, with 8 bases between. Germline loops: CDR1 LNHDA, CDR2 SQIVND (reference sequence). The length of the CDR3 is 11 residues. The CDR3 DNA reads TGTGCCAGTTTAGCGGCCTATGGCTACACCTTC. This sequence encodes CASLAAYGYTF.

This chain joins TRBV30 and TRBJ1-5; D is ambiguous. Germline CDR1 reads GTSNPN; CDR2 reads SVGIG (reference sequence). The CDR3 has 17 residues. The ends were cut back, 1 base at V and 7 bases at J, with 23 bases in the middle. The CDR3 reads CAWSGIRARESRQPQHF. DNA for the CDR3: TGTGCCTGGAGTGGAATCCGCGCCCGGGAATCTAGACAGCCCCAGCATTTT.

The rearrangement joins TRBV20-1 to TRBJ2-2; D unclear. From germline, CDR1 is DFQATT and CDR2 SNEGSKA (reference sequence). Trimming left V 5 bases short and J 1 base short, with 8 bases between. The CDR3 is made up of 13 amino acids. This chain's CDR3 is CSAYDKNTGELFF. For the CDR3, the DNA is TGCAGTGCTTATGACAAGAACACCGGGGAGCTGTTTTTT.

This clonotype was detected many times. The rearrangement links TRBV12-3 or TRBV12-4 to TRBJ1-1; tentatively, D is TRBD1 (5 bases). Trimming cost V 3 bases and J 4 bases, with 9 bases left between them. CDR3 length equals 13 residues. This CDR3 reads CASSFRTLTEAFF. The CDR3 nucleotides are TGTGCCAGCAGTTTCCGGACACTCACTGAAGCTTTCTTT.

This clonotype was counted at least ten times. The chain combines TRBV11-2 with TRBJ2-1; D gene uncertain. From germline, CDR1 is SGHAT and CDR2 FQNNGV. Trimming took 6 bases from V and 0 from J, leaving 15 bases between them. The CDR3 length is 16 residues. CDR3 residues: CASSSPAFGSYNEQFF. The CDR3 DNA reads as TGTGCCAGCAGTTCTCCAGCTTTCGGCTCCTACAATGAGCAGTTCTTC.

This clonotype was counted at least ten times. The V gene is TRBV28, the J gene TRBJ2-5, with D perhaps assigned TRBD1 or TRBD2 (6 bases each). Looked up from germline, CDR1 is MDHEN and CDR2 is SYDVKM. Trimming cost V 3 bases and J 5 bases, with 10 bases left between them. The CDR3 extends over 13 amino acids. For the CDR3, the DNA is TGTGCCAGCAGTTTTAGGGGGAGGGAGACCCAGTACTTC. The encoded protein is CASSFRGRETQYF.

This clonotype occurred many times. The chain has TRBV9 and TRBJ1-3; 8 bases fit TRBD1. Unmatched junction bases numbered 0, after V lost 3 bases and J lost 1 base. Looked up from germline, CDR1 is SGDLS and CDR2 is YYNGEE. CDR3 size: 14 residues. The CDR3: CASSGTGSGNTIYF. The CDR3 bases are TGTGCCAGCAGCGGGACAGGGTCTGGAAACACCATATATTTT.

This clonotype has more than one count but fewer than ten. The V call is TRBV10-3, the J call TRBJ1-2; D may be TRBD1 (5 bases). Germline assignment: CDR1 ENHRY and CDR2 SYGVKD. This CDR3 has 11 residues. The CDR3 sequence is CGAQGPYGYTF. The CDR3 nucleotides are TGTGGCGCCCAGGGTCCCTATGGCTACACCTTC.

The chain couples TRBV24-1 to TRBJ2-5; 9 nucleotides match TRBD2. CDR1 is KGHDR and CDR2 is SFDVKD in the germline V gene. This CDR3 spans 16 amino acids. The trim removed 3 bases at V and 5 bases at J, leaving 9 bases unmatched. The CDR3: CATSDNSGSGYETQYF. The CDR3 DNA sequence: TGTGCCACCAGTGATAATAGCGGGAGTGGGTATGAGACCCAGTACTTC.

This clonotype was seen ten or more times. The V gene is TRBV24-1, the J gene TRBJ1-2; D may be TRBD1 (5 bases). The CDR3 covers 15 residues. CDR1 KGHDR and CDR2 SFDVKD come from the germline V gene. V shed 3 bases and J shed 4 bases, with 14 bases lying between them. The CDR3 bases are TGTGCCACCAGTGATGGGGCAGGCATACGCTATGGCTACACCTTC. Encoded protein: CATSDGAGIRYGYTF.

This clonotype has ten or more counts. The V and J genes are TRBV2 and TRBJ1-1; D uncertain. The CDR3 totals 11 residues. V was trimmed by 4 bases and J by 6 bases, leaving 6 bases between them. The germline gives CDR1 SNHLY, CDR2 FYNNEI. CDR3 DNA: TGTGCCAGCAGTGTCCAGCCTGAAGCTTTCTTT. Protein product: CASSVQPEAFF.

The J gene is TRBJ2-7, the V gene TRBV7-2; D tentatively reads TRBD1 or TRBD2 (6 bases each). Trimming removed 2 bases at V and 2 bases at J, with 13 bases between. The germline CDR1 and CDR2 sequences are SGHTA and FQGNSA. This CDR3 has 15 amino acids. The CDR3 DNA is TGTGCCAGCAGCTTAAGGGGGGACTCCACCTACGAGCAGTACTTC. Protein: CASSLRGDSTYEQYF.

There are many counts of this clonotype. The CDR3 bases are TGTGCCAGCAGTCTTAAAGGGGGCATCGGGGCTTTCTTT. Translation gives CASSLKGGIGAFF. The chain joins TRBV27 to TRBJ1-1, with 7 positions matching TRBD1. From germline, CDR1 is MNHEY and CDR2 SMNVEV (reference sequence). This CDR3 comprises 13 residues. V was pared by 5 bases and J by 11 bases, with 11 bases of the junction left unmatched.

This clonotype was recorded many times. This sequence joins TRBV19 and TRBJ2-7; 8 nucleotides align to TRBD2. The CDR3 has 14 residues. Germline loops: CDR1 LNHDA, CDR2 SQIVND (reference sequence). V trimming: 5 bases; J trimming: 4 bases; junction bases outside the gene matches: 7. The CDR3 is CASSPSTSGYEQYF. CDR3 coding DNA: TGTGCCAGTAGTCCGAGTACTAGCGGATACGAGCAGTACTTC.

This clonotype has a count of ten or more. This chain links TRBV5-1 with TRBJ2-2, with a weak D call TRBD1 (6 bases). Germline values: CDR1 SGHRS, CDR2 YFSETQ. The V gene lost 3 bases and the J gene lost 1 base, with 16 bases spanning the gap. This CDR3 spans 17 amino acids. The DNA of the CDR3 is TGCGCCAGCAGCTCACAGGGCCCCTTTCAGAACACCGGGGAGCTGTTTTTT. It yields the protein CASSSQGPFQNTGELFF.

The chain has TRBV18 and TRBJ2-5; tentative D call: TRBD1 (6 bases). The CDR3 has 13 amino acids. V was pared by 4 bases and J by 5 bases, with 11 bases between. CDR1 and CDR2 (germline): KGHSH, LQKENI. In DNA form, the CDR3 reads TGTGCCAGCTCACAGGGGGAAGGCGAGACCCAGTACTTC. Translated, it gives CASSQGEGETQYF. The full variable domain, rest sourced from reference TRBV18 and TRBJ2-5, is NAGVMQNPRHLVRRRGQEARLRCSPMKGHSHVYWYRQLPEEGLKFMVYLQKENIIDESGMPKERFSAEFPKEGPSILRIQQVVRGDSAAYFCASSQGEGETQYFGPGTRLLVL.

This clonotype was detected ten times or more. In nucleotides, the CDR3 is TGTGCCAGCAGCTTCGGCAGCATGAACACTGAAGCTTTCTTT. It is translated as CASSFGSMNTEAFF. V is TRBV7-9 and J is TRBJ1-1, with D unresolved. Trimming left V 3 bases short and J 0 bases short, with 8 bases between. The CDR3 is made up of 14 amino acids. CDR1 is SEHNR, CDR2 FQNEAQ, per germline (reference sequence).

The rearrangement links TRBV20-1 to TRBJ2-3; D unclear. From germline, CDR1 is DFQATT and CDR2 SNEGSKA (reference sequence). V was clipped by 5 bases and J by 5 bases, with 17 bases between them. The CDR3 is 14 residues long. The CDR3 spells CSAPTEPRIDTQYF. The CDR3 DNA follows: TGCAGTGCTCCGACCGAGCCCCGGATAGATACGCAGTATTTT.

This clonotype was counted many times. In DNA, the CDR3 is TGTGCCAGCAGCCAAGCAGGGGGGGCCCAGTACTTC. It specifies CASSQAGGAQYF. The gene calls are TRBV14 and TRBJ2-5; D tentatively fits TRBD1 or TRBD2 (7 bases each). The ends were cut back, 1 base at V and 9 bases at J, with 9 bases in the middle. The CDR3 is made up of 12 amino acids. The germline V gene encodes CDR1 SGHDN and CDR2 FVKESK.

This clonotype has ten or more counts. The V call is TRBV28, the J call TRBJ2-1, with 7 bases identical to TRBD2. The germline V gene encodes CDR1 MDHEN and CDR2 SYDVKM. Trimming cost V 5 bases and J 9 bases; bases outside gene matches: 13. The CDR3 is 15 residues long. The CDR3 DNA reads TGTGCCAGCAGTCTAAACCTGGGTAGCGGGCTTGAGCAGTTCTTC. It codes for CASSLNLGSGLEQFF.

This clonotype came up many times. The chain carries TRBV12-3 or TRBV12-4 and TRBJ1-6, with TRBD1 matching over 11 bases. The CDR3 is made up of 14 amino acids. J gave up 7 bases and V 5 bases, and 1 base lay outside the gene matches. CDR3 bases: TGTGCCAGCAGTCGGACAGGGGGCAATTCACCCCTCCACTTT. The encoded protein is CASSRTGGNSPLHF.

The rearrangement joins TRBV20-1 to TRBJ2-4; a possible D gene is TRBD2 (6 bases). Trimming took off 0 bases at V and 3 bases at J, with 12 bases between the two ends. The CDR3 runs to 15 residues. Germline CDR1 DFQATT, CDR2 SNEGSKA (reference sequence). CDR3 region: CSARDLGGGKNIQYF. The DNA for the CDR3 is TGCAGTGCTAGAGATTTGGGGGGAGGCAAAAACATTCAGTACTTC.

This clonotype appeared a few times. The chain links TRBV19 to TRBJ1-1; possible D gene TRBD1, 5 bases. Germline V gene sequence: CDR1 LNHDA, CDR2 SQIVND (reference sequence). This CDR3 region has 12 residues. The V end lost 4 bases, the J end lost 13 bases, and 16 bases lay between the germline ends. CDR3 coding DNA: TGTGCCAGTAGTAACGGGGCCTCAGGAGGTTTCTTT. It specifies CASSNGASGGFF.

The CDR3 protein is CASSIVDPIGPGNQPQHF. Written as DNA, the CDR3 is TGTGCCAGTAGTATCGTTGACCCAATCGGGCCTGGCAATCAGCCCCAGCATTTT. This chain uses TRBV19 with TRBJ1-5; D is unresolved. V was clipped by 3 bases and J by 2 bases, with 20 bases between them. The CDR3 spans 18 residues. CDR1 is LNHDA, CDR2 SQIVND, per germline (reference sequence).

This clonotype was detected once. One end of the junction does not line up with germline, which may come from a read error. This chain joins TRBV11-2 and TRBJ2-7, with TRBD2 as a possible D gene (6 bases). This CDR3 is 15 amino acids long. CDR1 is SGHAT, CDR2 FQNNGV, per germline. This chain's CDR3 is CASSEIVAVSYEQYF. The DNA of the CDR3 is TGCGCCAGCAGCGAGATCGTAGCGGTGTCCTACGAGCAGTACTTC.

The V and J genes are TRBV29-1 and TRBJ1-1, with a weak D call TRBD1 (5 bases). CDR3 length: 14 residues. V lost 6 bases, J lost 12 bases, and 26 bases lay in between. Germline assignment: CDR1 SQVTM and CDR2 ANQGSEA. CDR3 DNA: TGCAGCGTCTCCCCGGGCGGGACCCCCGGAGAGACTTTCTTT. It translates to CSVSPGGTPGETFF.

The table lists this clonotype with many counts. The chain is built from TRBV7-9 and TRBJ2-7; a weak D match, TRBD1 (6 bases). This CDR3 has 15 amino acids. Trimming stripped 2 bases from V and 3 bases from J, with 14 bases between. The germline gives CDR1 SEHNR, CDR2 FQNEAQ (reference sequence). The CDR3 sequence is CASSLTPVGGYEQYF. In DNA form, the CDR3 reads TGTGCCAGCAGCTTAACCCCTGTAGGGGGCTACGAGCAGTACTTC.

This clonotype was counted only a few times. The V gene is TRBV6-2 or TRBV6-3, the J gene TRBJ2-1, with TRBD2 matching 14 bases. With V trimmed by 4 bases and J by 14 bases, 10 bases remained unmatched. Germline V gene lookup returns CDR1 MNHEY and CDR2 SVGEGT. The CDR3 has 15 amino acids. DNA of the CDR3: TGTGCCAGCAGTTCGTTGACTAGCGGGAGGGCGGGTGAGTTCTTC. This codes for CASSSLTSGRAGEFF.